The sequence of this TCR beta chain was determined in a study of blood T cell repertoires in COVID-19. On the study more broadly: Donors in the United States, Italy and Spain gave samples during acute or convalescent COVID-19.

Concerning this clone itself: The sample carries other DNA sequences with the same CDR3.

V was shortened by 5 bases and J by 1 base, with 9 bases between the two germline ends. From germline, CDR1 is SEHNR and CDR2 FQNEAQ (reference sequence). CDR3 length: 13 residues. Clones were sequenced by immunoSEQ multiplex PCR, and TCRdb holds only the in-frame ones, with some missing. The sample lists about 330,000 clones, nearly 90% seen once, with under 6% in the top ten. Input material: PBMCs or T cells enriched from blood (not recorded which). This receptor was identified in a woman in her twenties or thirties who had recovered from COVID-19. The chain carries TRBV7-9 and TRBJ2-7; tentatively, D is TRBD2 (6 bases). The CDR3 DNA is TGTGCCAGCAGCCCTGGGACTTCCTACGAGCAGTACTTC. It yields the protein CASSPGTSYEQYF.